These 7 T cell receptor beta chains were all obtained from the same sample, sequenced in a study of blood T cell repertoires in COVID-19. TCRdb's copy holds only in-frame clones and misses some; the assay was immunoSEQ multiplex PCR. In the table there are 150,000 to 170,000 clones, around 85% of which are singletons. Sequences were obtained from peripheral blood. These receptors all come from a man between 60 and 75 years old with COVID-19, enrolled during active disease.

The chain joins TRBV7-6 to TRBJ2-7; 7 bases are a match to TRBD1. This CDR3 is 19 amino acids long. The junction had 17 bases not matched to a gene; V was cut back by 1 base and J by 2 bases. The germline V gene encodes CDR1 SGHVS and CDR2 FNYEAQ. CDR3 sequence (DNA): TGTGCCAGCAGCTTAGAGCGGCCAAGACCGGGACAGCAGACCTACGAGCAGTACTTC. Residues: CASSLERPRPGQQTYEQYF.

The chain joins TRBV11-3 to TRBJ2-3; 9 bases map to TRBD2. This CDR3 comprises 16 residues. Trimming took 5 bases from V and 2 from J; bases not matched to a gene: 8. Germline assignment: CDR1 SGHNT and CDR2 YENEEA. CDR3 sequence: CASSPGTSPSTDTQYF. DNA of the CDR3: TGTGCCAGCAGCCCCGGGACTAGCCCGTCCACAGATACGCAGTATTTT.

CDR3 loop: CASSGSGTGELFF. CDR3 DNA sequence: TGTGCCAGCAGTGGATCGGGGACAGGGGAGCTGTTTTTT. The gene calls are TRBV6-6 and TRBJ2-2; perhaps TRBD1 as D (6 bases). CDR1 and CDR2 from the germline V gene are MNHNY and SVGAGI (reference sequence). V lost 5 bases, J lost 8 bases, and 12 bases lay in between. There are 13 residues in the CDR3.

This clone was counted a few times. The CDR3 DNA is TGTGCCAGCAGCTTAGCGGGGACTAGAGAGACCCAGTACTTC. Encoded protein: CASSLAGTRETQYF. The chain combines TRBV7-2 with TRBJ2-5, with 8 bases matching TRBD2. V lost 0 bases and J lost 4; bases outside the gene matches: 1. The CDR3 is 14 amino acids. The V gene's germline CDR1 is SGHTA and CDR2 FQGNSA.

This clone showed up just once. This chain uses TRBV15 with TRBJ1-2; D possibly corresponds to TRBD1 (5 bases). Trimming removed 8 bases at V and 0 bases at J, with 16 bases between. Germline CDR1 LNHNV, CDR2 YYDKDF (reference sequence). The CDR3 spans 15 residues. The CDR3 DNA is TGTGCCACCGTGAACGGAAACAGGCCTAACTATGGCTACACCTTC. Its protein product is CATVNGNRPNYGYTF.

The V and J genes are TRBV11-3 and TRBJ1-4; D remains ambiguous. CDR1 SGHNT and CDR2 YENEEA come from the germline V gene. The CDR3 contains 14 residues. V lost 3 bases, J lost 3 bases, and 8 bases lay in between. CDR3 residues: CASSFSSANEKLFF. CDR3 DNA: TGTGCCAGCAGCTTTTCCTCTGCTAATGAAAAACTGTTTTTT.

This chain connects TRBV12-3 or TRBV12-4 to TRBJ1-6; D gene unclear. V was shortened by 5 bases and J by 9 bases, with 8 bases between the two germline ends. The CDR3 totals 12 residues. Written as DNA, the CDR3 is TGTGCCAGCAGTATCCGTCTTTCACCCCTCCACTTT. Protein: CASSIRLSPLHF.